This T cell receptor beta chain was profiled in a study of HIV-infected patients and healthy controls. cDNA was made from about 480 ng RNA using alpha and beta constant primers. Alpha and beta chain libraries were made separately by chain-specific third strand synthesis with multiplexing indices. TCRdb re-analysed the 5' RACE reads in MiXCR, keeping a single row per CDR3 protein. This table has 10,000 to 11,000 distinct CDR3 sequences, nearly 6% appearing once. Trimming removed 2 bases from V and 2 bases from J; junction bases left unmatched: 6. The CDR3 consists of 14 residues. Germline CDR1 reads GTSNPN; CDR2 reads SVGIG (reference sequence). Roughly three months, about 14 weeks, into antiretroviral therapy, follow-up blood was collected. Whole blood was used without fractionation, so all unsorted peripheral T cells were included. There are many counts of this clonotype. Its antigen is not known. Study observations and caveats: Compared with controls, mean Gini indices were significantly raised in HIV-infected repertoires, possibly indicating oligoclonality.

Sample: blood, taken during antiretroviral therapy. The source is an adult with HIV infection. The donor label of this sample is uncertain. The genes are TRBV30 and TRBJ2-7; TRBD2 aligns across 7 bases. Written as DNA, the CDR3 is TGTGCCTGGAGTATTGAGCGGGGCCCCTACGAGCAGTACTTC. It codes for CAWSIERGPYEQYF.